This paragraph covers one T cell receptor beta chain sequence. The antigen is not known. The sample comes from a study of cytomegalovirus exposure and HLA in healthy donors. Separate from the 666-subject first cohort was the roughly 130-subject validation cohort, to which the donors belonged. Produced via immunoSEQ multiplex PCR; TCRdb's table is partial and in-frame only. The sample contains about 280,000 clones, approximately 87% of which appear only once. The study's findings and limits: In vitro assays verified that a few CMV-associated chains recognized CMV antigens specifically. A list of 164 TCR beta chains associated with cytomegalovirus was given.

Trimming took off 2 bases at V and 7 bases at J, with 14 bases between the two ends. Germline V gene lookup returns CDR1 MDHEN and CDR2 SYDVKM. The CDR3 is 15 amino acids. What was sequenced was PBMCs. V usage is TRBV28 and J usage is TRBJ1-4; unclear D gene. This receptor was taken from a woman younger than 30 in good health and CMV-seronegative. The CDR3 bases are TGTGCCAGCAGTTTACGGGGTTCGGGAGGTGAAAAACTGTTTTTT. Its translation is CASSLRGSGGEKLFF. The full variable domain, in which reference TRBV28 and TRBJ1-4 provide the parts outside the CDR3, is DVKVTQSSRYLVKRTGEKVFLECVQDMDHENMFWYRQDPGLGLRLIYFSYDVKMKEKGDIPEGYSVSREKKERFSLILESASTNQTSMYLCASSLRGSGGEKLFFGSGTQLSVL.